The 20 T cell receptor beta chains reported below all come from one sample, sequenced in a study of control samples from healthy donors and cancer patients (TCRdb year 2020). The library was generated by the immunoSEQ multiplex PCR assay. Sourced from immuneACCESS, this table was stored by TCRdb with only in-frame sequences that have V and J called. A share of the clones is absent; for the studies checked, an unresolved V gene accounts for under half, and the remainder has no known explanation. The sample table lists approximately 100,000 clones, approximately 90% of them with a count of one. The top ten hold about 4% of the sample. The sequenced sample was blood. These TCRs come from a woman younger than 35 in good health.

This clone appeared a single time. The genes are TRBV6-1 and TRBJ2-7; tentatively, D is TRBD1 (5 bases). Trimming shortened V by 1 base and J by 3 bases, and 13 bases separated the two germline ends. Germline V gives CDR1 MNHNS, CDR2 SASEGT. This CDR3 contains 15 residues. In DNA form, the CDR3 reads TGTGCCAGCAGTGAAGTGGCAGGGATTTTCTACGAGCAGTACTTC. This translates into CASSEVAGIFYEQYF.

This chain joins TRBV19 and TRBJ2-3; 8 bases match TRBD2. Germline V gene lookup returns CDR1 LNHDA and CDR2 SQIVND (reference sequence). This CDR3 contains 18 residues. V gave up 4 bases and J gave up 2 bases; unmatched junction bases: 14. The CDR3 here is CASSTSGRTSRYTDTQYF. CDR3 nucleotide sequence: TGTGCCAGTAGTACGTCGGGACGGACTAGCAGATACACAGATACGCAGTATTTT.

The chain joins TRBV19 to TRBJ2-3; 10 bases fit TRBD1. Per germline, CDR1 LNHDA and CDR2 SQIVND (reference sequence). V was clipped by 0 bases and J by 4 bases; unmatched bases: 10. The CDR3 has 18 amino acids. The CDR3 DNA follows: TGTGCCAGTAGTATAGATCCGGGACAGGGGAAAATGTCAGATACGCAGTATTTT. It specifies CASSIDPGQGKMSDTQYF.

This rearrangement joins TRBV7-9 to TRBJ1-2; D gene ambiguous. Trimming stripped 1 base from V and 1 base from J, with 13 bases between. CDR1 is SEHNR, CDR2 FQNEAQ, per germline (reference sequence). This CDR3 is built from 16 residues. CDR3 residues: CASSLGEADFNYGYTF. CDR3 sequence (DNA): TGTGCCAGCAGCTTAGGGGAGGCAGATTTTAACTATGGCTACACCTTC. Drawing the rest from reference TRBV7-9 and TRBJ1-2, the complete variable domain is DTGVSQNPRHKITKRGQNVTFRCDPISEHNRLYWYRQTLGQGPEFLTYFQNEAQLEKSRLLSDRFSAERPKGSFSTLEIQRTEQGDSAMYLCASSLGEADFNYGYTFGSGTRLTVV.

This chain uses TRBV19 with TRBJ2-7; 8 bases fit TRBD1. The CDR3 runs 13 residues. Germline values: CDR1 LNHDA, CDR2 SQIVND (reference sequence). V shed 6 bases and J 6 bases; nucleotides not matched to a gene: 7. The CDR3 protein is CASRDRDVGEQYF. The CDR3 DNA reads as TGTGCCAGTAGGGACAGGGATGTCGGCGAGCAGTACTTC.

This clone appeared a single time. CDR3 bases: TGTGCCAGCAGCCAGGCGCGAGGGGGCCAAGAGACCCAGTACTTC. Protein product: CASSQARGGQETQYF. The chain couples TRBV7-6 to TRBJ2-5, with a possible D match to TRBD1 (6 bases). Trimming stripped 5 bases from V and 1 base from J, with 14 bases between. From germline, CDR1 is SGHVS and CDR2 FNYEAQ. The CDR3 length is 15 residues.

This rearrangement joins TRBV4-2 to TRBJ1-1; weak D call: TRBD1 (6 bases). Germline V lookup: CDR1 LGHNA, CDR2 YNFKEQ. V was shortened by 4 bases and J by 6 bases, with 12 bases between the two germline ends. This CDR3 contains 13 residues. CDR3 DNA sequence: TGTGCCAGCAGCCTTACGAGGGGGTCTGAAGCTTTCTTT. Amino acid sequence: CASSLTRGSEAFF.

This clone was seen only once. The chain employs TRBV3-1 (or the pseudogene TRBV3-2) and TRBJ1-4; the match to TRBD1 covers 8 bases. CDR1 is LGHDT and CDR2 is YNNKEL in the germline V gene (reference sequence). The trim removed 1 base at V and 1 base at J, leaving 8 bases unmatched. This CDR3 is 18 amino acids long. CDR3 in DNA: TGTGCCAGCAGCCAAGGCGGACAGGGCCGAAAAACTAATGAAAAACTGTTTTTT. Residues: CASSQGGQGRKTNEKLFF.

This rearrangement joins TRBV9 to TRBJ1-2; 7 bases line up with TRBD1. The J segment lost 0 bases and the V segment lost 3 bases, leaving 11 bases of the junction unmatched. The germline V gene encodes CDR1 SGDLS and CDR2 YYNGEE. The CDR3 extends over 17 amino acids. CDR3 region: CASSAWDSTRSNYGYTF. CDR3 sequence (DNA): TGTGCCAGCAGCGCCTGGGACAGTACGAGATCTAACTATGGCTACACCTTC.

The CDR3 DNA sequence: TGTGCCAGCAGCTCGGGACTAGCAGAAAGCACAGATACGCAGTATTTT. Encoded protein: CASSSGLAESTDTQYF. The rearrangement links TRBV5-4 to TRBJ2-3; 9 bases map to TRBD2. Per the germline V gene, CDR1 is SGHNT and CDR2 is YYREEE (reference sequence). The CDR3 is 16 residues long. V lost 3 bases, J lost 0 bases, and 5 bases stayed unmatched.

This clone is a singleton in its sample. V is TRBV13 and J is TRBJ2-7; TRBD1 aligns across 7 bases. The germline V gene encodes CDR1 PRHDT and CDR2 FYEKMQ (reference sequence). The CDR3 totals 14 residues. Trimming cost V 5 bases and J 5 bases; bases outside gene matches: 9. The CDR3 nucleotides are TGTGCCAGCAGCCCCGGGACAGCGCTCCACGAGCAGTACTTC. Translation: CASSPGTALHEQYF.

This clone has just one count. CDR3 in amino acids: CASSGTGSNYGYTF. In nucleotides, the CDR3 is TGTGCAAGCTCCGGGACAGGGAGTAACTATGGCTACACCTTC. The chain recombines TRBV12-5 with TRBJ1-2; 9 bases are a match to TRBD1. Germline lookup yields CDR1 LGHNT and CDR2 FRNRAP. This CDR3 spans 14 amino acids.

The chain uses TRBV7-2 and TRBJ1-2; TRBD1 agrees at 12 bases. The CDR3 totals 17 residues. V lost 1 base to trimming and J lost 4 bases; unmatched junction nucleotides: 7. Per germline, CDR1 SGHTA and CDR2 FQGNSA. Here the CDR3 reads CASSLVGTGGLFYGYTF. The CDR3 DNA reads TGTGCCAGCAGCTTAGTCGGGACAGGGGGCCTTTTCTATGGCTACACCTTC.

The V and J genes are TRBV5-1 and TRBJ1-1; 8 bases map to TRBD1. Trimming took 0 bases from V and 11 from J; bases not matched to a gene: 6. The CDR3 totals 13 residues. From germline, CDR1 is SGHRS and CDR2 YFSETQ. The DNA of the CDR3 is TGCGCCAGCAGCTTGGCTACAGGGGGGCAGGCTTTCTTT. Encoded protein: CASSLATGGQAFF.

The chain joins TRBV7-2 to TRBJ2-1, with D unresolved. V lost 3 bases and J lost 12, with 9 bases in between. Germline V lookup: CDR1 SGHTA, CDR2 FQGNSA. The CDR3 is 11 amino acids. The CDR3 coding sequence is TGTGCCAGCAGCTTGGCGTGGCGGCAGTTCTTC. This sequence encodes CASSLAWRQFF.

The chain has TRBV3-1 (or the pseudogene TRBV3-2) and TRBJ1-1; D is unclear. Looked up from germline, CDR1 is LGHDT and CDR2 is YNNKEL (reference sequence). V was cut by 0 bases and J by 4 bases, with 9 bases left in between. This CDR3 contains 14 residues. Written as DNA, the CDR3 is TGTGCCAGCAGCCAAGAAACTTTGGGCACTGAAGCTTTCTTT. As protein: CASSQETLGTEAFF.

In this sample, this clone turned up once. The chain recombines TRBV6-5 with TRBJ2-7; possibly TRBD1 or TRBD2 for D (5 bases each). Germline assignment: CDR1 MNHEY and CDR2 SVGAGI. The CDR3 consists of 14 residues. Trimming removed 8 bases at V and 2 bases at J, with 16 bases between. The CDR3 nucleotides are TGTGCCAGCTCCTTAGGGACCAGGCCCTACGAGCAGTACTTC. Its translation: CASSLGTRPYEQYF.

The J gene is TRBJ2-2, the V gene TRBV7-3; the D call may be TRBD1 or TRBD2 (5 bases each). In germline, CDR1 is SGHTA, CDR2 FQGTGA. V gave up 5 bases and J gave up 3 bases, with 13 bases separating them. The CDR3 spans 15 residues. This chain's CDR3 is CASSQEGRDTGELFF. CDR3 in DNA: TGTGCCAGCAGCCAAGAGGGGCGGGACACCGGGGAGCTGTTTTTT. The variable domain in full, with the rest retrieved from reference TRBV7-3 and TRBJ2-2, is GAGVSQTPSNKVTEKGKYVELRCDPISGHTALYWYRQSLGQGPEFLIYFQGTGAADDSGLPNDRFFAVRPEGSVSTLKIQRTERGDSAVYLCASSQEGRDTGELFFGEGSRLTVL.

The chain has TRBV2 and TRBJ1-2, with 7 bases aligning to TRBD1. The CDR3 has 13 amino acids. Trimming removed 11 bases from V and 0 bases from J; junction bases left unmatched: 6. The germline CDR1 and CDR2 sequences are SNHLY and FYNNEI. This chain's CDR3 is CAEGALSNYGYTF. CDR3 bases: TGTGCCGAGGGGGCACTTTCTAACTATGGCTACACCTTC.

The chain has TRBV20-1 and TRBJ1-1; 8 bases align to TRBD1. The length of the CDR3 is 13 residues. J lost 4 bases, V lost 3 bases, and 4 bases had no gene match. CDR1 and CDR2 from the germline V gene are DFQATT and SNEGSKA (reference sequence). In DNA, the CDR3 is TGCAGTGCTAGTCGAGACAGGGGCACTGAAGCTTTCTTT. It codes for CSASRDRGTEAFF.